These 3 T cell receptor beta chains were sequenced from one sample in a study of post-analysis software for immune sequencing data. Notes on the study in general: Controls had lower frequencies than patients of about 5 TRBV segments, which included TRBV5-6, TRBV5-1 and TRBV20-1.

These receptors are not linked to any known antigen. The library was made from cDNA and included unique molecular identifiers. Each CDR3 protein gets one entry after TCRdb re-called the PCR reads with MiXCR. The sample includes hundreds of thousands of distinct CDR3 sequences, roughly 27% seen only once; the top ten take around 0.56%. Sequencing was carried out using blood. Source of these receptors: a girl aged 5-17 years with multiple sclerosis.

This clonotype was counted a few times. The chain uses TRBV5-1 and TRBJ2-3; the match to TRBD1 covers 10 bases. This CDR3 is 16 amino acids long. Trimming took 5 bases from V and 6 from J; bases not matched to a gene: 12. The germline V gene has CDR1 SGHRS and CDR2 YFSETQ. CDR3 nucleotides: TGCGCCAGCAGTACCAACGGACAGGGGGGCCCGGATACGCAGTATTTT. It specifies CASSTNGQGGPDTQYF.

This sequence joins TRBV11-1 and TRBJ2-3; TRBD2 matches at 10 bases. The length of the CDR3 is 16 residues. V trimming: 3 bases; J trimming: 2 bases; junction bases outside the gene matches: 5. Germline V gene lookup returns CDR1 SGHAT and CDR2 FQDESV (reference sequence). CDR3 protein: CASSFIAGGHTDTQYF. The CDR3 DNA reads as TGTGCCAGCAGCTTCATAGCGGGGGGCCACACAGATACGCAGTATTTT.

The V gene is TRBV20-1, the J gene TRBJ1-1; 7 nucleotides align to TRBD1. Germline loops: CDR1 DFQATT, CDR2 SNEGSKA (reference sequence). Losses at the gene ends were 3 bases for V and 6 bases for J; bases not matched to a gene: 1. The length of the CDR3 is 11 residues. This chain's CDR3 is CSARRGPEAFF. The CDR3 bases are TGCAGTGCTAGGAGGGGGCCTGAAGCTTTCTTT.